This TCR beta chain was recorded in a study of shared clonotypes between healthy human individuals. About the study: Researchers drew samples from a couple of women and three men aged 18 to 49.

Germline assignment: CDR1 SGDLS and CDR2 YYNGEE. The CDR3 spans 19 residues. The ends lost 0 bases at V and 2 bases at J; junction bases unmatched: 7. The run depth of the assay was deep. Profiling relied on immunoSEQ multiplex PCR, and the TCRdb table lists in-frame clones only, not all of them. The sample gives a few million clones, approximately 94% of which show up once; around 0.13% is in the top ten. The sequence was obtained from a man in his late teens or twenties in good health. Input material: naive CD4+ T cells sorted from blood. As for subset: CD45RA+ positively selected. The V and J genes are TRBV9 and TRBJ2-1, with 14 bases matching TRBD2. The chain's CDR3 is CASSVVPTSGRGAYNEQFF. Written as DNA, the CDR3 is TGTGCCAGCAGCGTAGTCCCGACTAGCGGGAGGGGGGCCTACAATGAGCAGTTCTTC.